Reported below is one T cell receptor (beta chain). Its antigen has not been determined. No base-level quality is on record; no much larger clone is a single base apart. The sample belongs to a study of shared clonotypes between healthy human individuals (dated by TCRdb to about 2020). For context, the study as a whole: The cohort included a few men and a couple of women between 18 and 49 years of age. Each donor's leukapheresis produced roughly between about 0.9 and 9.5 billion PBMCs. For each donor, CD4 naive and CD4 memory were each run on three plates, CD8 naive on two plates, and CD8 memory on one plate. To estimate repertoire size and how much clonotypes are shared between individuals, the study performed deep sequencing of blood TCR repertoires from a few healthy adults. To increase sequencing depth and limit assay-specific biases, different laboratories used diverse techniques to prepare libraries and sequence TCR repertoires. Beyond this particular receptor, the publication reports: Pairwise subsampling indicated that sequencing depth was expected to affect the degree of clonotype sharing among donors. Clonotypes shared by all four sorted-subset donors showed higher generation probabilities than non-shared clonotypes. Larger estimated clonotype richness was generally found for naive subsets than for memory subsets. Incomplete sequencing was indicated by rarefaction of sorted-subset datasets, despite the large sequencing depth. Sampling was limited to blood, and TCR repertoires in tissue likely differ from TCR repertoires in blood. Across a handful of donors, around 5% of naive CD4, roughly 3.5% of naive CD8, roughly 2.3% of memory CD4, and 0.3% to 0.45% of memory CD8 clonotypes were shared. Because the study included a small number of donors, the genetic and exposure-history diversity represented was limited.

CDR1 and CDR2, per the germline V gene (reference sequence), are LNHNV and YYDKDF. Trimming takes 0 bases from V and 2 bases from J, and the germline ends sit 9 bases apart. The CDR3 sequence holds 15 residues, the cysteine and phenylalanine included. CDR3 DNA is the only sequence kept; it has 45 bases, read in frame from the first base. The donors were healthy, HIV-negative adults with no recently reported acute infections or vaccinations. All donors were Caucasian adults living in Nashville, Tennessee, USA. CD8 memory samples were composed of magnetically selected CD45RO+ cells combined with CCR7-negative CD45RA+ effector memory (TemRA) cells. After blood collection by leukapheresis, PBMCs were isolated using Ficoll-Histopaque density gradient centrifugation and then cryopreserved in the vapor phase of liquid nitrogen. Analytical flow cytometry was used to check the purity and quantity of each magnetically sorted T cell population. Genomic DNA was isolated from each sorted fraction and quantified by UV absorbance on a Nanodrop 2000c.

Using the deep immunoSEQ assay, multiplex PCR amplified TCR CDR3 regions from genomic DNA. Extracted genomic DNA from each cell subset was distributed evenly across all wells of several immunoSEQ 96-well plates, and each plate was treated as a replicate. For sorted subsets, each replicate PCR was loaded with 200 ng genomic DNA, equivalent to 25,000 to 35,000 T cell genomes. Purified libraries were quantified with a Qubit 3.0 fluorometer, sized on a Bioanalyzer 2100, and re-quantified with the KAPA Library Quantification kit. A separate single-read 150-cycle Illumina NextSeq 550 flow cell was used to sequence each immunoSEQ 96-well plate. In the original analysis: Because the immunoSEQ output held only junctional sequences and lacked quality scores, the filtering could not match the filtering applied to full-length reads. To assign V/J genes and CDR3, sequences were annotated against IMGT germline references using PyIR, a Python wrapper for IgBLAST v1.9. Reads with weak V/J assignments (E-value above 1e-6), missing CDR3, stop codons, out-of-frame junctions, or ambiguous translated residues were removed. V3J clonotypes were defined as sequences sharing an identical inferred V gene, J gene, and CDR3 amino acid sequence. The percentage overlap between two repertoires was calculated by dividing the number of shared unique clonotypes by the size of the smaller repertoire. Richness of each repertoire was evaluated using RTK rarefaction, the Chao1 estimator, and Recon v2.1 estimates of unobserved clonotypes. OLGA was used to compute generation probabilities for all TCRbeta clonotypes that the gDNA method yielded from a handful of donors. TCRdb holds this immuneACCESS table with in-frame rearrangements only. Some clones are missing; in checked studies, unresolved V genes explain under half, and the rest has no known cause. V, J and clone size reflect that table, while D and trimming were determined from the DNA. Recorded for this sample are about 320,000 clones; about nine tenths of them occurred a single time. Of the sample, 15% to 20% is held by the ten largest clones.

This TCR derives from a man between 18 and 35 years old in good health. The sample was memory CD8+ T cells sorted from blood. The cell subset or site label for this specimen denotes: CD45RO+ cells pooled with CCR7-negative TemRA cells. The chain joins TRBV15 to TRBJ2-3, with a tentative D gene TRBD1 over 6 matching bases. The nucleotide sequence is TGTGCCACCAGCAGAGAAAACAGGGCCACAGATACGCAGTATTTT. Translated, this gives CATSRENRATDTQYF.